The rows below give T cell receptor beta chains drawn from one sample of a study of T cell responses to AZD1222 COVID-19 vaccine. Produced via immunoSEQ multiplex PCR; TCRdb's table is partial and in-frame only. Of approximately 120,000 clones listed, roughly 90% are singletons. The starting material was peripheral blood, obtained on day 0 of AZD1222 vaccination. The receptors shown here come from an adult in good health. CDR3s include the opening cysteine and the closing phenylalanine or tryptophan. Each record gives: clone size, D gene, J gene, V gene, CDR3 protein, CDR3 DNA. D genes are given only for firm matches. Size values are once, few and many counts, or a class for expanded clones, and some rows have none.

clone_size: .
d_call: .
j_call: TRBJ1-1
v_call: TRBV5-1
cdr3_aa: CASSFPGAEAFF
cdr3_nt: TGCGCCAGCAGCTTCCCCGGGGCTGAAGCTTTCTTT

clone_size: once
d_call: .
j_call: TRBJ1-5
v_call: TRBV5-5
cdr3_aa: CASSRRWGGDQPQHF
cdr3_nt: TGTGCCAGCAGCAGACGCTGGGGTGGGGATCAGCCCCAGCATTTT

clone_size: .
d_call: .
j_call: TRBJ1-5
v_call: TRBV7-2
cdr3_aa: CASSFFSSQSSPQHF
cdr3_nt: TGTGCCAGCAGCTTTTTCTCCTCCCAATCGTCGCCCCAGCATTTT

clone_size: .
d_call: .
j_call: TRBJ1-3
v_call: TRBV11-1
cdr3_aa: CASSFGSKRNTIYF
cdr3_nt: TGTGCCAGCAGCTTCGGTTCCAAGAGGAACACCATATATTTT

clone_size: .
d_call: TRBD1
j_call: TRBJ2-7
v_call: TRBV7-2
cdr3_aa: CASSRRQGAGEQYF
cdr3_nt: TGTGCCAGCAGCCGCCGACAGGGGGCGGGAGAGCAGTACTTC

clone_size: few
d_call: .
j_call: TRBJ1-5
v_call: TRBV6-2/TRBV6-3
cdr3_aa: CASSTLTRDFNQPQHF
cdr3_nt: TGTGCCAGCAGTACATTGACCCGGGACTTTAATCAGCCCCAGCATTTT

clone_size: .
d_call: .
j_call: TRBJ1-2
v_call: TRBV7-2
cdr3_aa: CASSLDRTDGYTF
cdr3_nt: TGTGCCAGCAGCTTAGATCGGACAGATGGCTACACCTTC

clone_size: .
d_call: TRBD2
j_call: TRBJ2-1
v_call: TRBV7-9
cdr3_aa: CASSPAASGVVEQFF
cdr3_nt: TGTGCCAGCAGCCCAGCGGCTAGCGGGGTGGTGGAGCAGTTCTTC

clone_size: .
d_call: .
j_call: TRBJ1-1
v_call: TRBV4-1
cdr3_aa: CASSQENTVATEAFF
cdr3_nt: TGCGCCAGCAGCCAAGAGAACACAGTGGCCACTGAAGCTTTCTTT

clone_size: .
d_call: .
j_call: TRBJ1-1
v_call: TRBV5-4
cdr3_aa: CASSRDGNMNTEAFF
cdr3_nt: TGTGCCAGCAGCCGGGACGGAAACATGAACACTGAAGCTTTCTTT

clone_size: .
d_call: .
j_call: TRBJ1-3
v_call: TRBV10-3
cdr3_aa: CAIKGDGGNTIYF
cdr3_nt: TGTGCCATCAAAGGGGATGGTGGAAACACCATATATTTT

clone_size: .
d_call: .
j_call: TRBJ2-3
v_call: TRBV18
cdr3_aa: CASSPQSTDTQYF
cdr3_nt: TGTGCCAGCTCACCACAAAGCACAGATACGCAGTATTTT

clone_size: .
d_call: .
j_call: TRBJ2-2
v_call: TRBV29-1
cdr3_aa: CSVREDGELFF
cdr3_nt: TGCAGTGTGAGAGAGGACGGGGAGCTGTTTTTT

clone_size: .
d_call: TRBD1
j_call: TRBJ1-2
v_call: TRBV27
cdr3_aa: CASRPQGEYGYTF
cdr3_nt: TGTGCCAGCAGACCCCAGGGGGAATATGGCTACACCTTC

clone_size: .
d_call: TRBD1
j_call: TRBJ2-1
v_call: TRBV19
cdr3_aa: CASSMEGTGVYNEQFF
cdr3_nt: TGTGCCAGTAGTATGGAAGGGACAGGGGTATACAATGAGCAGTTCTTC

clone_size: .
d_call: .
j_call: TRBJ1-2
v_call: TRBV5-8
cdr3_aa: CASAQGVNYGYTF
cdr3_nt: TGTGCCAGCGCCCAGGGTGTGAACTATGGCTACACCTTC

clone_size: few
d_call: .
j_call: TRBJ2-7
v_call: TRBV7-3
cdr3_aa: CASSSRRVSYEQYF
cdr3_nt: TGTGCCAGCAGTTCCAGGAGGGTTTCCTACGAGCAGTACTTC

clone_size: .
d_call: TRBD1
j_call: TRBJ2-5
v_call: TRBV5-1
cdr3_aa: CASSLGTGETQYF
cdr3_nt: TGCGCCAGCAGCCTAGGGACAGGGGAGACCCAGTACTTC

clone_size: .
d_call: .
j_call: TRBJ1-2
v_call: TRBV27
cdr3_aa: CASSLVGARYGYTF
cdr3_nt: TGTGCCAGCAGTTTAGTGGGGGCACGGTATGGCTACACCTTC

clone_size: .
d_call: .
j_call: TRBJ2-2
v_call: TRBV5-5
cdr3_aa: CASSLIDTGELFF
cdr3_nt: TGTGCCAGCAGCTTAATCGACACCGGGGAGCTGTTTTTT

clone_size: .
d_call: .
j_call: TRBJ2-7
v_call: TRBV5-1
cdr3_aa: CASSGRGPQGEQYF
cdr3_nt: TGCGCCAGCAGCGGGCGGGGGCCCCAGGGAGAGCAGTACTTC

clone_size: .
d_call: .
j_call: TRBJ2-6
v_call: TRBV6-5
cdr3_aa: CAIDQGYGANVLTF
cdr3_nt: TGTGCCATAGACCAGGGGTACGGGGCCAACGTCCTGACTTTC

clone_size: .
d_call: TRBD2
j_call: TRBJ2-5
v_call: TRBV7-2
cdr3_aa: CASSPTRLARETQYF
cdr3_nt: TGTGCCAGCAGCCCGACCCGACTAGCGCGAGAGACCCAGTACTTC

clone_size: .
d_call: .
j_call: TRBJ2-7
v_call: TRBV9
cdr3_aa: CASSPPTGRGQYF
cdr3_nt: TGTGCCAGCAGCCCACCGACAGGACGAGGGCAGTACTTC

clone_size: .
d_call: .
j_call: TRBJ2-5
v_call: TRBV7-2
cdr3_aa: CASSHDLGGPGTQYF
cdr3_nt: TGTGCCAGCAGCCACGATTTGGGGGGGCCAGGGACCCAGTACTTC

clone_size: .
d_call: .
j_call: TRBJ1-5
v_call: TRBV18
cdr3_aa: CASSPGGGNSNQPQHF
cdr3_nt: TGTGCCAGCTCACCAGGGGGCGGGAATAGCAATCAGCCCCAGCATTTT

clone_size: few
d_call: .
j_call: TRBJ2-1
v_call: TRBV2
cdr3_aa: CASSEEAALSVYNEQFF
cdr3_nt: TGTGCCAGCAGTGAGGAGGCGGCACTTTCGGTCTACAATGAGCAGTTCTTC

clone_size: .
d_call: .
j_call: TRBJ1-1
v_call: TRBV13
cdr3_aa: CASSLDSQNTEAFF
cdr3_nt: TGTGCCAGCAGCTTAGACAGTCAGAACACTGAAGCTTTCTTT

clone_size: .
d_call: .
j_call: TRBJ1-2
v_call: TRBV4-2
cdr3_aa: CASSQGHGYTF
cdr3_nt: TGTGCCAGCAGCCAAGGGCATGGCTACACCTTC

clone_size: once
d_call: TRBD1
j_call: TRBJ2-1
v_call: TRBV7-7
cdr3_aa: CASSPDQTTGPGWYNEQFF
cdr3_nt: TGTGCTAGCAGCCCGGATCAGACGACAGGGCCCGGGTGGTACAATGAGCAGTTCTTC

clone_size: .
d_call: .
j_call: TRBJ2-7
v_call: TRBV7-2
cdr3_aa: CASSLVIGGYEQYF
cdr3_nt: TGTGCCAGCAGCTTAGTAATTGGGGGCTACGAGCAGTACTTC

clone_size: .
d_call: TRBD2
j_call: TRBJ2-3
v_call: TRBV7-2
cdr3_aa: CASSSAGGPPDTQYF
cdr3_nt: TGTGCCAGCAGCTCAGCGGGGGGGCCCCCAGATACGCAGTATTTT

clone_size: .
d_call: TRBD1
j_call: TRBJ2-7
v_call: TRBV5-6
cdr3_aa: CASSPLLRDRGNEQYF
cdr3_nt: TGTGCCAGCAGCCCATTACTCCGGGACAGGGGAAACGAGCAGTACTTC

clone_size: .
d_call: .
j_call: TRBJ2-1
v_call: TRBV19
cdr3_aa: CASSITGDNEQFF
cdr3_nt: TGTGCCAGTAGTATAACCGGGGACAATGAGCAGTTCTTC

clone_size: few
d_call: .
j_call: TRBJ1-1
v_call: TRBV6-5
cdr3_aa: CASSTGRRVGEAFF
cdr3_nt: TGTGCCAGCAGTACCGGAAGGAGGGTAGGCGAGGCTTTCTTT

clone_size: .
d_call: .
j_call: TRBJ1-2
v_call: TRBV7-3
cdr3_aa: CASSLGSTGYTF
cdr3_nt: TGTGCCAGCAGCTTGGGCAGCACTGGCTACACCTTC

clone_size: .
d_call: .
j_call: TRBJ1-3
v_call: TRBV18
cdr3_aa: CASSPVGISGNTIYF
cdr3_nt: TGTGCCAGCTCACCCGTCGGGATCTCTGGAAACACCATATATTTT

clone_size: .
d_call: TRBD1
j_call: TRBJ1-1
v_call: TRBV10-3
cdr3_aa: CAISDRDRGGPEAFF
cdr3_nt: TGTGCCATCAGTGACCGGGACAGGGGGGGACCTGAAGCTTTCTTT

clone_size: .
d_call: .
j_call: TRBJ2-1
v_call: TRBV7-2
cdr3_aa: CASSLWEQRVNEQFF
cdr3_nt: TGTGCCAGCAGCTTATGGGAACAGCGGGTCAATGAGCAGTTCTTC

clone_size: .
d_call: .
j_call: TRBJ1-4
v_call: TRBV19
cdr3_aa: CASSMSPWTNEKLFF
cdr3_nt: TGTGCCAGTAGTATGAGCCCGTGGACTAATGAAAAACTGTTTTTT

clone_size: .
d_call: TRBD1
j_call: TRBJ2-7
v_call: TRBV11-3
cdr3_aa: CASSPSVGQGTYEQYF
cdr3_nt: TGTGCCAGCAGCCCCAGTGTGGGACAGGGAACCTACGAGCAGTACTTC

clone_size: once
d_call: .
j_call: TRBJ1-5
v_call: TRBV19
cdr3_aa: CASTWGGNQPQHF
cdr3_nt: TGTGCCAGTACCTGGGGGGGCAATCAGCCCCAGCATTTT

clone_size: .
d_call: .
j_call: TRBJ2-7
v_call: TRBV28
cdr3_aa: CASCAGRSYEQYF
cdr3_nt: TGTGCCAGCTGCGCCGGGCGCTCCTACGAGCAGTACTTC

clone_size: .
d_call: TRBD1
j_call: TRBJ1-2
v_call: TRBV28
cdr3_aa: CASTRQGRNYGYTF
cdr3_nt: TGTGCCAGCACTCGACAGGGGAGGAACTATGGCTACACCTTC